This section outlines one T cell receptor (beta chain) sequence together with its context. Its antigen remains unknown. The V and J ends lost 5 bases and 4 bases respectively, with 13 bases between them. Germline-derived CDR1 and CDR2 are SGHTA and FQGNSA. There are 14 residues in the CDR3. This sample was included in a study of beta chain features in type 1 diabetes. Study results and limitations: A PCR bias possibly favoring shorter templates would apply equally to patients and controls. A greater similarity of naive, central memory and Treg TCRB repertoires was seen among patients than among healthy donors.

Expressed TCRB transcripts were sequenced, since all the RNA that had been isolated was reverse transcribed. Clones were sequenced by immunoSEQ multiplex PCR, and TCRdb holds only the in-frame ones, with some missing. The sample includes 430,000 or so clones, approximately 10% of them seen just once. There was one heparinised blood draw per donor, averaging roughly 110 mL. This TCR came from a woman aged 18-29 years in good health. V and J are TRBV7-2 and TRBJ2-3; a weak D match, TRBD2 (5 bases). The sequencing input was naive CD4+ T cells from blood. The CDR3 DNA is TGTGCCAGCAGCCCAAGGACTGGGTCAGATACGCAGTATTTT. Its protein is CASSPRTGSDTQYF.